This paragraph reports one T cell receptor beta chain. The specificity of this receptor is unknown. An end of the junction differs from the germline gene, which may be a read error. The sample belongs to a study of blood T cell repertoires in COVID-19 (TCRdb year 2020). Study-wide context: Samples from collaborators originated in the United States, Italy and Spain and spanned both the acute and convalescent phases of COVID-19. The prospective study material was composed of cDNA or gDNA derived from T cells, B-cell-depleted T cells, or PBMCs. The dataset comprised deeply sampled blood TCRbeta repertoires from subjects exposed to, actively infected with, or recovered from COVID-19. The repertoires were made available in a free public database intended to serve as a resource for research on the immune response to SARS-CoV-2. The samples were drawn from the first 160 participants of the ongoing ImmuneRACE study and from about 1,200 subjects provided by 6 global collaborators. Sample metadata almost always included a de-identified subject ID, COVID-19 status, age in years and sex. Where HLA class I and class II types were available, the types were taken from metadata supplied by the sample provider, not from assay-based typing. Overall results and qualifications from the work: The quantity of clinical and demographic metadata differed by source and by participant and was supplied without curation.

The immunoSEQ Assay, a bias-controlled multiplex PCR, was used to amplify TCRbeta CDR3 regions from genomic DNA. Under the source paper's analysis protocol: Nucleated cell counts per sample were estimated from amplification of reference gene primers within the assay. Sequence reads were collapsed and filtered to measure the absolute abundance of every unique TCRbeta CDR3 rearrangement. For each sample, productive Simpson clonality was calculated as the square root of Simpson's diversity index over productive rearrangements. Not all clones reach the TCRdb copy of this immuneACCESS table, which keeps in-frame sequences only. Checked studies attribute under half of the gap to unresolved V genes and leave the rest unexplained. The DNA was the basis for D and trimming; V, J and clone size are from that table. The sample table shows 100,000 to 120,000 clones, and more than 75% are seen once. The top ten hold approximately 3.4% of the sample.

Collaborating institutions collected whole blood in K2EDTA tubes following their own protocols. Collaborator samples were shipped for TCRbeta analysis as frozen whole blood, isolated PBMCs, or DNA extracted from either sample type. The CDR1 and CDR2 encoded by the germline V gene (reference sequence) are LNHNV and YYDKDF. Including cysteine and phenylalanine, the CDR3 has 11 amino acids. This entry keeps only the CDR3 DNA: 33 bases, framed from base 1. Sample: peripheral blood. The TCR sequence derives from a woman between 50 and 59 years old with acute or convalescent COVID-19. The V gene is TRBV15 and the J gene is TRBJ2-1; no D gene can be assigned with confidence. This receptor has the CDR3 CATRRAHEQFF. The DNA sequence is TGTGCCACCAGAAGAGCTCATGAGCAGTTCTTC.